The rows below give T cell receptor beta chains drawn from one sample of a study of blood T cell repertoires in COVID-19. Data came from immunoSEQ multiplex PCR; TCRdb stores just in-frame clones and leaves some out. The sample has approximately 90,000 clones, about 89% seen once; the top ten hold more than 4.5%. Sample: peripheral blood. The receptors derive from a man between 60 and 75 years old with COVID-19, enrolled during active disease. CDR3s include the opening cysteine and the closing phenylalanine or tryptophan. Fields, in order: clone size, J gene, V gene, D gene, CDR3 protein, CDR3 DNA. The D gene is left open where the match is weak. Size values are once, few and many counts, or a class for expanded clones, and some rows have none.

clone_size: NA
j_call: TRBJ2-3
v_call: TRBV11-2
d_call: TRBD1
cdr3_aa: CASSLEGQHTDTQYF
cdr3_nt: TGTGCCAGCAGCTTAGAGGGACAGCACACAGATACGCAGTATTTT

clone_size: NA
j_call: TRBJ1-1
v_call: TRBV14
d_call: NA
cdr3_aa: CASSQVAGAVGTEAFF
cdr3_nt: TGTGCCAGCAGCCAAGTGGCGGGGGCGGTCGGCACTGAAGCTTTCTTT

clone_size: NA
j_call: TRBJ2-5
v_call: TRBV3-1/TRBV3-2
d_call: TRBD1
cdr3_aa: CASTRTGGEETQYF
cdr3_nt: TGTGCCAGCACCCGGACAGGGGGCGAAGAGACCCAGTACTTC

clone_size: NA
j_call: TRBJ2-1
v_call: TRBV11-3
d_call: TRBD1
cdr3_aa: CASSSTGGSLVHEQFF
cdr3_nt: TGTGCCAGCAGCTCGACAGGGGGCTCGTTAGTCCATGAGCAGTTCTTC

clone_size: few
j_call: TRBJ2-7
v_call: TRBV7-3
d_call: NA
cdr3_aa: CASSLSASYEQYF
cdr3_nt: TGTGCCAGCAGCTTATCTGCCAGCTACGAGCAGTACTTC

clone_size: few
j_call: TRBJ1-4
v_call: TRBV9
d_call: NA
cdr3_aa: CASSVGRGNEKLFF
cdr3_nt: TGTGCCAGCAGCGTGGGAAGGGGTAATGAAAAACTGTTTTTT

clone_size: NA
j_call: TRBJ2-1
v_call: TRBV6-1
d_call: TRBD2
cdr3_aa: CASSEAGSGRNEQFF
cdr3_nt: TGTGCCAGCAGTGAAGCTGGTAGCGGGAGGAATGAGCAGTTCTTC

clone_size: NA
j_call: TRBJ2-7
v_call: TRBV19
d_call: NA
cdr3_aa: CASSIAEGGTYEQYF
cdr3_nt: TGTGCCAGTAGTATAGCGGAAGGGGGAACCTACGAGCAGTACTTC

clone_size: NA
j_call: TRBJ1-1
v_call: TRBV19
d_call: NA
cdr3_aa: CASSIGGGPEAFF
cdr3_nt: TGTGCCAGTAGTATCGGGGGGGGACCTGAAGCTTTCTTT

clone_size: NA
j_call: TRBJ1-3
v_call: TRBV19
d_call: NA
cdr3_aa: CASNSGRSSGNTIYF
cdr3_nt: TGTGCCAGTAATTCCGGGAGGTCATCTGGAAACACCATATATTTT

clone_size: NA
j_call: TRBJ1-1
v_call: TRBV29-1
d_call: TRBD1
cdr3_aa: CSADRGGAFF
cdr3_nt: TGCAGCGCAGACAGGGGGGGAGCTTTCTTT

clone_size: NA
j_call: TRBJ1-5
v_call: TRBV28
d_call: NA
cdr3_aa: CASNEGSNQPQHF
cdr3_nt: TGTGCCAGCAACGAGGGTAGCAATCAGCCCCAGCATTTT

clone_size: once
j_call: TRBJ1-5
v_call: TRBV28
d_call: TRBD1
cdr3_aa: CASRNPGQGVNQPQHF
cdr3_nt: TGTGCCAGCAGAAACCCGGGACAGGGGGTCAATCAGCCCCAGCATTTT

clone_size: NA
j_call: TRBJ1-4
v_call: TRBV2
d_call: TRBD1
cdr3_aa: CASQGGSSNEKLFF
cdr3_nt: TGTGCCTCTCAGGGGGGCTCCTCTAATGAAAAACTGTTTTTT

clone_size: NA
j_call: TRBJ2-6
v_call: TRBV7-8
d_call: NA
cdr3_aa: CASSKGQSRRSGANVLTF
cdr3_nt: TGTGCCAGCAGCAAGGGACAATCACGCAGGTCTGGGGCCAACGTCCTGACTTTC

clone_size: NA
j_call: TRBJ1-1
v_call: TRBV11-2
d_call: NA
cdr3_aa: CASSLTFVGDTEAFF
cdr3_nt: TGTGCCAGCAGCTTAACGTTTGTCGGGGACACTGAAGCTTTCTTT

clone_size: NA
j_call: TRBJ2-3
v_call: TRBV4-3
d_call: NA
cdr3_aa: CASSRSSPGDTDTQYF
cdr3_nt: TGCGCCAGCAGCCGGTCTTCTCCCGGGGATACAGATACGCAGTATTTT

clone_size: NA
j_call: TRBJ2-4
v_call: TRBV4-3
d_call: TRBD2
cdr3_aa: CASSQEAGLAKNIQYF
cdr3_nt: TGCGCCAGCAGCCAAGAAGCGGGACTAGCCAAAAACATTCAGTACTTC

clone_size: NA
j_call: TRBJ2-7
v_call: TRBV4-3
d_call: TRBD1
cdr3_aa: CASSQGTGNYEQYF
cdr3_nt: TGCGCCAGCAGCCAAGGGACAGGGAATTACGAGCAGTACTTC

clone_size: NA
j_call: TRBJ2-2
v_call: TRBV19
d_call: NA
cdr3_aa: CASSIPRGRAGELFF
cdr3_nt: TGTGCCAGTAGTATCCCCAGGGGACGAGCCGGGGAGCTGTTTTTT

clone_size: NA
j_call: TRBJ1-6
v_call: TRBV9
d_call: TRBD1
cdr3_aa: CASSPGQVDSPLHF
cdr3_nt: TGTGCCAGCAGCCCGGGACAGGTTGATTCACCCCTCCACTTT

clone_size: NA
j_call: TRBJ2-1
v_call: TRBV4-1
d_call: TRBD2
cdr3_aa: CASSQPTLLRELNEQFF
cdr3_nt: TGCGCCAGCAGCCAGCCTACGCTCTTGCGGGAGCTCAATGAGCAGTTCTTC

clone_size: NA
j_call: TRBJ2-7
v_call: TRBV11-2
d_call: NA
cdr3_aa: CASSSLQESYEQYF
cdr3_nt: TGTGCCAGCAGCTCACTACAGGAATCCTACGAGCAGTACTTC

clone_size: NA
j_call: TRBJ2-4
v_call: TRBV18
d_call: TRBD1
cdr3_aa: CASSQGTGENIQYF
cdr3_nt: TGTGCCAGCTCACAGGGGACAGGTGAAAACATTCAGTACTTC

clone_size: NA
j_call: TRBJ1-5
v_call: TRBV10-1
d_call: NA
cdr3_aa: CASSDRPGEQPQHF
cdr3_nt: TGCGCCAGCAGTGACCGGCCGGGAGAACAGCCCCAGCATTTT

clone_size: NA
j_call: TRBJ2-2
v_call: TRBV6-4
d_call: NA
cdr3_aa: CATSPGTSGELFF
cdr3_nt: TGTGCCACCAGCCCAGGGACATCCGGGGAGCTGTTTTTT

clone_size: NA
j_call: TRBJ2-5
v_call: TRBV5-1
d_call: TRBD2
cdr3_aa: CASSPGTSGPYQETQYF
cdr3_nt: TGCGCCAGCAGCCCAGGGACTAGCGGACCTTACCAAGAGACCCAGTACTTC

clone_size: NA
j_call: TRBJ2-1
v_call: TRBV10-3
d_call: TRBD1
cdr3_aa: CAITYGTGDGEQFF
cdr3_nt: TGTGCCATCACTTACGGGACAGGGGATGGTGAGCAGTTCTTC

clone_size: NA
j_call: TRBJ1-2
v_call: TRBV27
d_call: NA
cdr3_aa: CASSSRTEERGYTF
cdr3_nt: TGTGCCAGCAGTTCACGGACAGAAGAAAGGGGCTACACCTTC

clone_size: few
j_call: TRBJ2-2
v_call: TRBV5-4
d_call: TRBD2
cdr3_aa: CASSLASGRVTGELFF
cdr3_nt: TGTGCCAGCAGCTTGGCCAGCGGGAGGGTCACCGGGGAGCTGTTTTTT

clone_size: once
j_call: TRBJ2-7
v_call: TRBV5-1
d_call: NA
cdr3_aa: CASSFSGFSYEQYF
cdr3_nt: TGCGCCAGCAGCTTCAGCGGGTTCTCCTACGAGCAGTACTTC

clone_size: NA
j_call: TRBJ2-7
v_call: TRBV27
d_call: NA
cdr3_aa: CASSSQGPYEQYF
cdr3_nt: TGTGCCAGCAGTTCACAGGGACCCTACGAGCAGTACTTC

clone_size: NA
j_call: TRBJ2-6
v_call: TRBV27
d_call: NA
cdr3_aa: CASSLSRGGPWANVLTF
cdr3_nt: TGTGCCAGCAGTTTATCGAGGGGAGGCCCCTGGGCCAACGTCCTGACTTTC

clone_size: NA
j_call: TRBJ2-7
v_call: TRBV14
d_call: NA
cdr3_aa: CASSQISGYEQYF
cdr3_nt: TGTGCCAGCAGCCAAATATCAGGGTACGAGCAGTACTTC

clone_size: NA
j_call: TRBJ1-2
v_call: TRBV12-3/TRBV12-4
d_call: NA
cdr3_aa: CASSSTTVNGYTF
cdr3_nt: TGTGCCAGCAGTTCCACGACAGTAAATGGCTACACCTTC

clone_size: few
j_call: TRBJ2-7
v_call: TRBV4-2
d_call: NA
cdr3_aa: CASSQDLGATKQYF
cdr3_nt: TGTGCCAGCAGCCAAGATTTGGGCGCAACGAAGCAGTACTTC

clone_size: NA
j_call: TRBJ2-3
v_call: TRBV11-3
d_call: TRBD2
cdr3_aa: CASSSDGGRADTQYF
cdr3_nt: TGTGCCAGCAGCTCCGACGGCGGGAGGGCAGATACGCAGTATTTT

clone_size: NA
j_call: TRBJ2-1
v_call: TRBV11-2
d_call: TRBD2
cdr3_aa: CASSLGRESYNEQFF
cdr3_nt: TGTGCCAGCAGCTTAGGGCGGGAGTCCTACAATGAGCAGTTCTTC

clone_size: NA
j_call: TRBJ2-6
v_call: TRBV9
d_call: NA
cdr3_aa: CASSVGARISGANVLTF
cdr3_nt: TGTGCCAGCAGCGTGGGAGCTAGGATCTCTGGGGCCAACGTCCTGACTTTC

clone_size: many
j_call: TRBJ1-5
v_call: TRBV27
d_call: NA
cdr3_aa: CASSLRAAAGLRPQHF
cdr3_nt: TGTGCCAGCAGTTTACGGGCGGCAGCGGGCCTGCGGCCCCAGCATTTT

clone_size: once
j_call: TRBJ2-7
v_call: TRBV7-2
d_call: TRBD1
cdr3_aa: CASSLGPGTGSYEQYF
cdr3_nt: TGTGCCAGCAGCTTAGGGCCCGGGACAGGGTCCTACGAGCAGTACTTC

clone_size: NA
j_call: TRBJ1-1
v_call: TRBV4-3
d_call: NA
cdr3_aa: CASSLWGGVAVNTEAFF
cdr3_nt: TGCGCCAGCAGCCTGTGGGGGGGAGTTGCCGTGAACACTGAAGCTTTCTTT